This T cell receptor beta chain was observed in a study of monozygotic twins with inflammatory bowel disease. From germline, CDR1 is SQVTM and CDR2 ANQGSEA. The CDR3 is 12 amino acids. Through template switching, UMIs that included a 6-nucleotide sample barcode were added. After re-calling the 5' RACE reads, TCRdb lists one entry per CDR3 protein, DNA absent. The listing records about 160,000 distinct CDR3 sequences. The sequence came from a human donor with ulcerative colitis or Crohn's disease, or a healthy co-twin of an affected twin (not recorded which). The specimen was blood. The chain carries TRBV29-1 and TRBJ1-1; TCRdb calls TRBD1, which cannot be checked without DNA. The CDR3 loop reads CSGGTWGTEAFF.